This T cell receptor (beta chain) was captured in a study of spatial heterogeneity in lung cancer. The CDR3 is made up of 14 amino acids. The germline V and J ends were trimmed by 5 bases and 3 bases, with 14 bases remaining between them. Germline CDR1 is SEHNR and CDR2 is FQNEAQ (reference sequence). The time point is: sample taken at primary tumor resection. Sequencing was performed on whole RNA extracted from tumor and nontumor lung tissue, or from frozen PBMC, and the material was left unsorted. This clonotype ranks as medium-sized. This beta chain is off target for a library built for alpha chains, so its abundance means little. TCRdb called the 5' RACE reads again in MiXCR, with one record for every CDR3 protein. The data show around 10,000 distinct CDR3 sequences, over 3% seen once.

This rearrangement joins TRBV7-9 to TRBJ2-7; tentative D call: TRBD1 (5 bases). This sample comprised PBMCs, obtained at surgery. This receptor was identified in a female donor with early-stage non-small cell lung cancer. The CDR3 here is CASSVSQGSYEQYF. Written as DNA, the CDR3 is TGTGCCAGCAGCGTGAGCCAGGGCAGCTACGAGCAGTACTTC.